The sequence of this T cell receptor (beta chain) was determined in a study of T cells in Graves' hyperthyroidism and ophthalmopathy. With a duration under 2 months, the hyperthyroidism was newly diagnosed in patients aged 18 to 65. Exclusion of a patient resulted from uncontrolled infection, other autoimmune disease, pregnancy or lactation. Study-wide results and caveats: Blood samples included most of the expanded thyroid clonotypes exceeding 0.001. Progression to ophthalmopathy was predicted a median of roughly 6.8 months early.

In germline, CDR1 is LNHNV, CDR2 YYDKDF (reference sequence). This CDR3 has 14 amino acids. Comment on this clonotype: What it recognizes is unknown. A read error may produce the germline difference seen at one junction end.

TCR beta CDR3 regions were amplified from RNA. The HTBI set primed first-round TCR CDR3 RT-PCR. TCRdb re-derived calls from the multiplex PCR reads in MiXCR, one entry per CDR3 protein. Here the sample spans approximately 560,000 distinct CDR3 sequences, under 60% being singletons. Sequenced material: peripheral blood or thyroid tissue (not recorded which). The chain couples TRBV15 to TRBJ2-7, with a weak D call TRBD1 (5 bases). The sequence derives from a woman between 18 and 29 years old with Graves' hyperthyroidism. The CDR3 reads CATSREAGIYEQYF. For the CDR3, the DNA is TGTGCCACCAGCCGAGAGGCAGGGATCTACGAGCAGTACTTC. The full variable domain, with the rest looked up from reference TRBV15 and TRBJ2-7, is DAMVIQNPRYQVTQFGKPVTLSCSQTLNHNVMYWYQQKSSQAPKLLFHYYDKDFNNEADTPDNFQSRRPNTSFCFLDIRSPGLGDTAMYLCATSREAGIYEQYFGPGTRLTVT.